These 22 T cell receptor beta chains came from one sample sequenced in a study of identical twins. TCRdb called the 5' RACE reads again in MiXCR, with one record for every CDR3 protein. The profile covers approximately 500,000 distinct CDR3 sequences, with approximately 24% appearing a single time and around 3% taken by the ten largest. This sample also appeared in a second study, on T cells expressing NK-cell markers.

Sequenced sample: CD4+ T cells sorted from blood. The receptors were gathered from a young woman in good health.

This chain uses TRBV29-1 with TRBJ1-2, with 8 bases matching TRBD1. Germline assignment: CDR1 SQVTM and CDR2 ANQGSEA. The CDR3 has 12 amino acids. After removal of 5 bases from V and 4 bases from J, the junction contained 3 bases not matched to a gene. The CDR3 spells CSVIGQGYGYTF. Written as DNA, the CDR3 is TGCAGCGTTATCGGACAGGGCTATGGCTACACCTTC.

The rearrangement links TRBV9 to TRBJ2-7, with a tentative D call TRBD2 (6 bases). CDR3 size: 16 residues. V was clipped by 0 bases and J by 5 bases, with 18 bases between them. Germline V gene sequence: CDR1 SGDLS, CDR2 YYNGEE. CDR3 loop: CASSVVGTPVPHEQYF. In DNA, the CDR3 is TGTGCCAGCAGCGTAGTAGGGACTCCCGTTCCCCACGAGCAGTACTTC.

Here the CDR3 reads CASRGTGLGTEAFF. DNA of the CDR3: TGTGCCAGCAGGGGGACAGGGTTGGGGACTGAAGCTTTCTTT. This chain links TRBV12-3 or TRBV12-4 with TRBJ1-1; 9 bases agree with TRBD1. The V segment lost 6 bases and the J segment 5 bases; nucleotides outside the gene matches: 7. The CDR3 consists of 14 residues.

V usage is TRBV18 and J usage is TRBJ2-3; maybe TRBD2 (5 bases). Germline V CDR1 and CDR2: KGHSH, LQKENI. The CDR3 is 12 residues long. V was pared by 2 bases and J by 10 bases, with 10 bases between. DNA for the CDR3: TGTGCCAGCTCACCAACGAGGGATGCGCAGTATTTT. Its translation is CASSPTRDAQYF. Looking up the rest from reference TRBV18 and TRBJ2-3 gives the full variable domain: NAGVMQNPRHLVRRRGQEARLRCSPMKGHSHVYWYRQLPEEGLKFMVYLQKENIIDESGMPKERFSAEFPKEGPSILRIQQVVRGDSAAYFCASSPTRDAQYFGPGTRLTVL.

This clonotype was picked up a small number of times. The V call is TRBV5-1, the J call TRBJ2-7; 9 bases map to TRBD2. CDR1 is SGHRS, CDR2 YFSETQ, per germline. V was clipped by 6 bases and J by 3 bases; unmatched bases: 13. This CDR3 contains 16 residues. The CDR3 region has the DNA TGCGCCAGCACCCTCTTTGGTAGCGGGAGAGGCTACGAGCAGTACTTC. Translated, it gives CASTLFGSGRGYEQYF.

This chain uses TRBV20-1 with TRBJ2-5, with 7 bases aligning to TRBD1. The V gene end was trimmed by 5 bases and the J gene end by 2 bases; junction bases not matched to a gene: 8. Per the germline V gene, CDR1 is DFQATT and CDR2 is SNEGSKA (reference sequence). The CDR3 has 14 amino acids. CDR3 residues: CSAAQTGKQETQYF. The CDR3, as DNA: TGCAGTGCTGCTCAGACAGGGAAACAAGAGACCCAGTACTTC.

The chain links TRBV4-1 to TRBJ2-5; 8 bases agree with TRBD2. J lost 4 bases, V lost 1 base, and 8 bases had no gene match. CDR1 is MGHRA and CDR2 is YSYEKL in the germline V gene. This CDR3 has 16 amino acids. The CDR3 DNA follows: TGCGCCAGCAGCCAAGGATCGGGGGGGCCGGTAGAGACCCAGTACTTC. It encodes CASSQGSGGPVETQYF.

The genes are TRBV18 and TRBJ2-7; 8 nucleotides line up with TRBD1. Trimming cost V 3 bases and J 5 bases; bases outside gene matches: 9. The CDR3 spans 15 residues. Germline assignment: CDR1 KGHSH and CDR2 LQKENI. In DNA, the CDR3 is TGTGCCAGCTCACCCGCCCTGGACAGGGCCCACGAGCAGTACTTC. It yields the protein CASSPALDRAHEQYF.

This rearrangement joins TRBV20-1 to TRBJ2-7; D remains ambiguous. Germline assignment: CDR1 DFQATT and CDR2 SNEGSKA (reference sequence). V was trimmed by 0 bases and J by 0 bases, leaving 9 bases between them. This CDR3 spans 14 amino acids. CDR3 sequence reads: CSARDQPASYEQYF. CDR3 DNA sequence: TGCAGTGCTAGAGATCAGCCCGCCTCCTACGAGCAGTACTTC.

The V gene is TRBV5-4, the J gene TRBJ2-7, with TRBD2 matching over 10 bases. The CDR3 is made up of 17 amino acids. With 0 bases clipped from V and 2 bases from J, the junction kept 8 bases outside the gene matches. Germline CDR1 reads SGHNT; CDR2 reads YYREEE (reference sequence). CDR3 in amino acids: CASSLGGLAATTYEQYF. In DNA, the CDR3 is TGTGCCAGCAGCTTGGGCGGACTAGCGGCAACCACCTACGAGCAGTACTTC.

The CDR3 protein is CSAFLAGGNGETQYF. The CDR3 nucleotides are TGCAGTGCATTCTTAGCGGGAGGGAATGGTGAGACCCAGTACTTC. The chain uses TRBV20-1 and TRBJ2-5; 11 bases are a match to TRBD2. The ends lost 6 bases at V and 5 bases at J; junction bases unmatched: 11. Germline CDR1 is DFQATT and CDR2 is SNEGSKA (reference sequence). CDR3 length: 15 residues.

The chain carries TRBV20-1 and TRBJ2-3, with 8 bases that match TRBD1. The CDR3 loop spans 14 amino acids. Trimming at V came to 6 bases and at J to 0 bases, leaving 5 bases not matched to a gene. Germline V CDR1 and CDR2: DFQATT, SNEGSKA (reference sequence). CDR3: CSARQGYSTDTQYF. The CDR3 DNA sequence: TGCAGTGCAAGACAGGGGTATAGCACAGATACGCAGTATTTT.

J is TRBJ1-1 and V is TRBV27; D is uncertain. Per germline, CDR1 MNHEY and CDR2 SMNVEV (reference sequence). V was trimmed by 6 bases and J by 0 bases, leaving 8 bases between them. This CDR3 comprises 13 residues. The CDR3 region is CASRNDLNTEAFF. CDR3 sequence (DNA): TGTGCCAGCAGGAACGACCTGAACACTGAAGCTTTCTTT.

The genes are TRBV9 and TRBJ2-2, with D possibly matching TRBD1 (6 bases). The germline gives CDR1 SGDLS, CDR2 YYNGEE. The V end was cut by 0 bases, the J end by 5 bases, with 11 bases between. The CDR3 contains 15 residues. DNA of the CDR3: TGTGCCAGCAGCGTAGGACAGGATATGACCGGGGAGCTGTTTTTT. It specifies CASSVGQDMTGELFF.

This chain connects TRBV5-1 to TRBJ2-1; D remains unclear. CDR1 and CDR2 (germline): SGHRS, YFSETQ. V dropped 2 bases and J dropped 6 bases, with 12 bases sitting between them. The CDR3 has 14 amino acids. The CDR3: CASSFIVAPNEQFF. CDR3 in DNA: TGCGCCAGCAGCTTCATCGTCGCACCCAATGAGCAGTTCTTC.

The V gene is TRBV10-2, the J gene TRBJ2-2; D remains unclear. The V gene lost 4 bases and the J gene lost 7 bases, with 7 bases spanning the gap. The CDR3 loop spans 12 amino acids. Germline V gives CDR1 WSHSY, CDR2 SAAADI. Written as DNA, the CDR3 is TGCGCCAGCAGTGGCGCCGACGGGGAGCTGTTTTTT. This gives the protein CASSGADGELFF.

The table lists this clonotype with a few counts. The chain links TRBV12-3 or TRBV12-4 to TRBJ2-3, with a tentative D call TRBD2 (5 bases). The CDR3 runs to 17 residues. V dropped 3 bases and J dropped 0 bases, with 16 bases sitting between them. The CDR3 is CASSLEVADVSTDTQYF. The CDR3 region has the DNA TGTGCCAGCAGTTTGGAGGTAGCCGACGTAAGCACAGATACGCAGTATTTT.

This clonotype was found a few times. The gene calls are TRBV5-4 and TRBJ2-1, with TRBD2 matching 9 bases. Germline CDR1 reads SGHNT; CDR2 reads YYREEE (reference sequence). V lost 0 bases and J lost 7; bases outside the gene matches: 11. The CDR3 length is 17 residues. The CDR3 DNA reads as TGTGCCAGCAGCTTGGATCTGCGGGAGGGCCACGGTAATGAGCAGTTCTTC. Translation: CASSLDLREGHGNEQFF. Combining the CDR3 with reference TRBV5-4 and TRBJ2-1 gives the whole variable domain ETGVTQSPTHLIKTRGQQVTLRCSSQSGHNTVSWYQQALGQGPQFIFQYYREEENGRGNFPPRFSGLQFPNYSSELNVNALELDDSALYLCASSLDLREGHGNEQFFGPGTRLTVL.

This clonotype was observed a few times. The chain links TRBV9 to TRBJ2-5; tentatively, D is TRBD2 (6 bases). Between the trimmed V and J ends, which lost 3 bases and 4 bases, there was a span of 19 bases. This CDR3 is 16 amino acids long. The germline CDR1 and CDR2 sequences are SGDLS and YYNGEE. CDR3 loop: CASSARDSGGGETQYF. The CDR3 DNA reads as TGTGCCAGCAGCGCTCGGGACTCTGGGGGTGGAGAGACCCAGTACTTC.

CDR3 coding DNA: TGTGCCAGCAGCCGGGGGGCCCTCAATGAGCAGTTCTTC. It translates to CASSRGALNEQFF. The rearrangement joins TRBV14 to TRBJ2-1, with D perhaps given as TRBD1 or TRBD2 (6 bases each). This CDR3 is built from 13 residues. V was pared by 4 bases and J by 6 bases, with 10 bases between. Germline loops: CDR1 SGHDN, CDR2 FVKESK.

This clonotype was observed a handful of times. V usage is TRBV11-2 and J usage is TRBJ2-7; possible D gene TRBD1, 7 bases. Between the trimmed V and J ends, which lost 2 bases and 7 bases, there was a span of 15 bases. Germline assignment: CDR1 SGHAT and CDR2 FQNNGV. The CDR3 has 14 amino acids. The CDR3 DNA follows: TGTGCCAGCAGCTTACAGGGGGGAACTTGGGAGCAGTACTTC. It codes for CASSLQGGTWEQYF.

The V and J genes are TRBV5-1 and TRBJ1-1, with D unresolved. The CDR3 extends over 13 amino acids. CDR1 and CDR2 (germline): SGHRS, YFSETQ. V was trimmed by 4 bases and J by 4 bases, leaving 11 bases between them. As DNA, the CDR3 is TGCGCCAGCAGCCCCCACCGGCCCACTGAAGCTTTCTTT. Amino acids: CASSPHRPTEAFF. Using reference TRBV5-1 and TRBJ1-1 for the parts outside the CDR3, the full variable domain is KAGVTQTPRYLIKTRGQQVTLSCSPISGHRSVSWYQQTPGQGLQFLFEYFSETQRNKGNFPGRFSGRQFSNSRSEMNVSTLELGDSALYLCASSPHRPTEAFFGQGTRLTVV.